These 29 T cell receptor beta chains share one sample of origin, sequenced in a study of blood T cell repertoires in COVID-19. The protocol was immunoSEQ multiplex PCR, while the TCRdb copy is restricted to in-frame clones and leaves out a portion. The profile shows 150,000 to 160,000 clones, over 75% of them singletons. Material: peripheral blood. The receptor source for this set is a man between 60 and 70 years old with COVID-19, enrolled during active disease.

Written as DNA, the CDR3 is TGTGCCAGTAGTTCGTTTGACAGGGACGGGGAGACCCAGTACTTC. This gives the protein CASSSFDRDGETQYF. The chain recombines TRBV19 with TRBJ2-5, with TRBD1 matching over 7 bases. Germline CDR1 reads LNHDA; CDR2 reads SQIVND (reference sequence). Trimming removed 5 bases from V and 5 bases from J; junction bases left unmatched: 11. CDR3 length equals 15 residues.

J is TRBJ1-1 and V is TRBV11-2; TRBD1 agrees at 8 bases. The CDR3 runs 14 residues. The V and J ends lost 1 base and 4 bases, in that order; junction bases with no gene match: 2. Germline V gene sequence: CDR1 SGHAT, CDR2 FQNNGV. The CDR3 DNA sequence: TGTGCCAGCAGCTTAGGGACAGGGCCCACTGAAGCTTTCTTT. This encodes CASSLGTGPTEAFF. The whole variable domain, filled in from reference TRBV11-2 and TRBJ1-1, reads EAGVAQSPRYKIIEKRQSVAFWCNPISGHATLYWYQQILGQGPKLLIQFQNNGVVDDSQLPKDRFSAERLKGVDSTLKIQPAKLEDSAVYLCASSLGTGPTEAFFGQGTRLTVV.

The chain is built from TRBV30 and TRBJ1-1, with D perhaps matching TRBD1 (5 bases). Trimming left V 5 bases short and J 2 bases short, with 9 bases between. The CDR3 runs to 12 residues. Germline CDR1 GTSNPN, CDR2 SVGIG (reference sequence). The CDR3 sequence is CAWVWGNTEAFF. For the CDR3, the DNA is TGTGCCTGGGTATGGGGCAACACTGAAGCTTTCTTT.

The chain uses TRBV19 and TRBJ1-1, with D perhaps TRBD1 (6 bases). The CDR3 extends over 13 amino acids. Germline V gene sequence: CDR1 LNHDA, CDR2 SQIVND (reference sequence). V dropped 6 bases and J dropped 4 bases, with 12 bases sitting between them. The CDR3 DNA is TGTGCCAGTAGCCTCCTAGGGGGCACTGAAGCTTTCTTT. Amino acids: CASSLLGGTEAFF.

V and J are TRBV6-5 and TRBJ2-1, with D possibly matching TRBD1 (5 bases). V was pared by 5 bases and J by 6 bases, with 5 bases between. The CDR3 has 11 residues. Germline values: CDR1 MNHEY, CDR2 SVGAGI. CDR3 residues: CASSRGNEQFF. DNA of the CDR3: TGTGCCAGCAGTAGGGGCAATGAGCAGTTCTTC.

The V and J genes are TRBV27 and TRBJ2-1, with TRBD1 matching over 9 bases. Germline loops: CDR1 MNHEY, CDR2 SMNVEV (reference sequence). The CDR3 loop spans 15 amino acids. The V segment lost 6 bases and the J segment 1 base; nucleotides outside the gene matches: 4. CDR3 bases: TGTGCCAGCAGGTCGGACAGGGGTTCCTACAATGAGCAGTTCTTC. Residues: CASRSDRGSYNEQFF.

The J gene is TRBJ1-5, the V gene TRBV18; 7 bases line up with TRBD1. The CDR3 is 15 amino acids. The germline V gene encodes CDR1 KGHSH and CDR2 LQKENI. The junction had 8 bases not matched to a gene; V was cut back by 6 bases and J by 3 bases. CDR3 coding DNA: TGTGCCAGCTCGCCGCAGGGGGGTAACAATCAGCCCCAGCATTTT. Residues: CASSPQGGNNQPQHF.

The CDR3: CASSLGGSSEKLFF. CDR3 sequence (DNA): TGCGCCAGCAGCTTGGGCGGGAGTTCGGAAAAACTGTTTTTT. This sequence joins TRBV5-1 and TRBJ1-4; D gene uncertain. Trimming cost V 0 bases and J 8 bases, with 11 bases left between them. The CDR3 runs to 14 residues. CDR1 is SGHRS, CDR2 YFSETQ, per germline.

This rearrangement joins TRBV30 to TRBJ2-2; D possibly corresponds to TRBD2 (7 bases). Deletions cut 2 bases from V and 5 bases from J, with 15 bases between. The germline gives CDR1 GTSNPN, CDR2 SVGIG (reference sequence). This CDR3 has 15 amino acids. The CDR3 DNA sequence: TGTGCCTGGAGTTTTCGGGGGGCGGGTACCGGGGAGCTGTTTTTT. Protein: CAWSFRGAGTGELFF. The whole variable domain, filled in from reference TRBV30 and TRBJ2-2, reads SQTIHQWPATLVQPVGSPLSLECTVEGTSNPNLYWYRQAAGRGLQLLFYSVGIGQISSEVPQNLSASRPQDRQFILSSKKLLLSDSGFYLCAWSFRGAGTGELFFGEGSRLTVL.

This rearrangement joins TRBV25-1 to TRBJ1-1, with unresolved D. Germline loops: CDR1 MGHDK, CDR2 SYGVNS. The CDR3 totals 13 residues. V gave up 1 base and J gave up 7 bases, with 10 bases separating them. This chain's CDR3 is CASSEFGGLEAFF. Written as DNA, the CDR3 is TGTGCCAGCAGTGAATTTGGAGGCCTTGAAGCTTTCTTT.

V usage is TRBV19 and J usage is TRBJ2-5, with 10 bases aligning to TRBD2. The V gene's germline CDR1 is LNHDA and CDR2 SQIVND (reference sequence). Losses at the gene ends were 6 bases for V and 5 bases for J; bases not matched to a gene: 3. The CDR3 consists of 13 residues. The CDR3 loop reads CASSQGLAETQYF. As DNA, the CDR3 is TGTGCCAGTAGCCAGGGACTAGCGGAGACCCAGTACTTC.

This clone occurred a few times. This chain connects TRBV24-1 to TRBJ1-2; no firm D call. Germline V gene lookup returns CDR1 KGHDR and CDR2 SFDVKD. The CDR3 covers 14 residues. V was cut by 2 bases and J by 6 bases, with 12 bases left in between. This CDR3 is CATSDSPGGHGYTF. DNA for the CDR3: TGTGCCACCAGTGATTCTCCAGGAGGGCATGGCTACACCTTC.

This chain links TRBV4-3 with TRBJ2-3; 9 bases fit TRBD2. CDR3 length: 16 residues. Germline V gives CDR1 LGHNA, CDR2 YSLEER. Unmatched junction bases numbered 4, after V lost 1 base and J lost 2 bases. CDR3: CASSQGLADDTDTQYF. CDR3 nucleotides: TGCGCCAGCAGCCAAGGACTAGCGGATGACACAGATACGCAGTATTTT.

The V and J genes are TRBV28 and TRBJ2-7; 7 positions match TRBD1. Germline CDR1 is MDHEN and CDR2 is SYDVKM. V was clipped by 7 bases and J by 5 bases; unmatched bases: 17. The CDR3 runs to 16 residues. The CDR3 DNA reads TGTGCCAGCATTCGAGGGGGTCCAGGGGGTAGTGACGAGCAGTACTTC. Protein sequence: CASIRGGPGGSDEQYF.

The rearrangement joins TRBV19 to TRBJ2-7, with TRBD2 identical over 9 bases. V lost 4 bases, J lost 0 bases, and 7 bases stayed unmatched. Germline V CDR1 and CDR2: LNHDA, SQIVND (reference sequence). This CDR3 spans 16 amino acids. The CDR3 region is CASSTGAGGPSYEQYF. DNA for the CDR3: TGTGCCAGTAGTACAGGAGCGGGAGGCCCCTCCTACGAGCAGTACTTC. Full variable domain (remainder filled in from reference TRBV19 and TRBJ2-7): DGGITQSPKYLFRKEGQNVTLSCEQNLNHDAMYWYRQDPGQGLRLIYYSQIVNDFQKGDIAEGYSVSREKKESFPLTVTSAQKNPTAFYLCASSTGAGGPSYEQYFGPGTRLTVT.

This clone is a singleton in its sample. The rearrangement joins TRBV5-1 to TRBJ1-1; no clear D gene. CDR1 and CDR2 from the germline V gene are SGHRS and YFSETQ. V shed 4 bases and J shed 6 bases, with 19 bases lying between them. This CDR3 has 15 amino acids. The CDR3 nucleotides are TGCGCCAGCAGCCAGAGTTCCGGGTCTGGGTCTGAAGCTTTCTTT. It encodes CASSQSSGSGSEAFF.

V is TRBV4-1 and J is TRBJ1-3, with D possibly being TRBD1 (5 bases). CDR3 size: 16 residues. Per the germline V gene, CDR1 is MGHRA and CDR2 is YSYEKL. Deletions cut 2 bases from V and 4 bases from J, with 15 bases between. Written as DNA, the CDR3 is TGCGCCAGCAGCCAACAGGCGCAGGGAGGGGGAAACACCATATATTTT. It specifies CASSQQAQGGGNTIYF.

The V call is TRBV4-3, the J call TRBJ2-1, with D unclear. The CDR3 consists of 16 residues. Trimming left V 4 bases short and J 2 bases short, with 15 bases between. Germline V gene lookup returns CDR1 LGHNA and CDR2 YSLEER. In nucleotides, the CDR3 is TGCGCCAGCAGCCGCCCCAGGCAAGAACCCTACAATGAGCAGTTCTTC. Translating it yields CASSRPRQEPYNEQFF.

The chain uses TRBV4-3 and TRBJ1-2, with TRBD1 matching over 9 bases. CDR3 length: 15 amino acids. Losses at the gene ends were 4 bases for V and 7 bases for J; bases not matched to a gene: 10. The germline gives CDR1 LGHNA, CDR2 YSLEER. The CDR3 loop reads CASSRTGGPAAGYTF. DNA for the CDR3: TGCGCCAGCAGCCGTACAGGGGGCCCTGCCGCTGGCTACACCTTC.

V is TRBV4-2 and J is TRBJ2-1; 8 bases are shared with TRBD1. Germline V gene data show CDR1 as LGHNA and CDR2 as YNFKEQ. This CDR3 comprises 14 residues. V trimming: 3 bases; J trimming: 7 bases; junction bases outside the gene matches: 5. Here the CDR3 reads CASSQGQAGNEQFF. The CDR3 nucleotides are TGTGCCAGCAGCCAGGGACAGGCCGGGAATGAGCAGTTCTTC.

The chain employs TRBV28 and TRBJ1-5; 7 bases match TRBD1. Per germline, CDR1 MDHEN and CDR2 SYDVKM. Trimming cost V 7 bases and J 7 bases; bases outside gene matches: 10. This CDR3 has 14 amino acids. The CDR3 sequence is CASTLGTANQPQHF. CDR3 nucleotides: TGTGCCAGCACCCTAGGGACAGCCAACCAGCCCCAGCATTTT.

J is TRBJ1-1 and V is TRBV2, with 9 nucleotides matching TRBD1. There are 14 residues in the CDR3. The germline gives CDR1 SNHLY, CDR2 FYNNEI. With V trimmed by 6 bases and J by 2 bases, 4 bases remained unmatched. CDR3 loop: CASRPTGGNTEAFF. In DNA form, the CDR3 reads TGTGCCAGCAGACCTACAGGGGGCAACACTGAAGCTTTCTTT.

This rearrangement joins TRBV19 to TRBJ1-6; 7 positions agree with TRBD1. The CDR3 is 16 amino acids. V shed 4 bases, J shed 5 bases, and the junction held 8 bases outside the gene matches. The germline CDR1 and CDR2 sequences are LNHDA and SQIVND (reference sequence). The CDR3 protein is CASSRTRDRDNSPLHF. CDR3 DNA sequence: TGTGCCAGTAGTAGAACCCGGGACAGAGATAATTCACCCCTCCACTTT.

This clone has just a few counts. This sequence joins TRBV7-2 and TRBJ1-1, with 7 bases identical to TRBD1. Germline trimming cut 3 bases from V and 0 bases from J; bases unmatched to any gene: 4. This CDR3 region has 15 residues. Germline-derived CDR1 and CDR2 are SGHTA and FQGNSA. This CDR3 is CASSLIGQVNTEAFF. As DNA, the CDR3 is TGTGCCAGCAGCTTGATTGGACAGGTGAACACTGAAGCTTTCTTT.

V usage is TRBV7-3 and J usage is TRBJ1-1, with D possibly being TRBD1 (5 bases). CDR3 length equals 14 residues. Trimming cost V 5 bases and J 3 bases, with 13 bases left between them. In germline, CDR1 is SGHTA, CDR2 FQGTGA. This chain's CDR3 is CASSRTGDDTEAFF. DNA of the CDR3: TGTGCCAGCAGCCGGACGGGGGATGACACTGAAGCTTTCTTT.

The J gene is TRBJ2-3, the V gene TRBV30; possible D gene TRBD2, 5 bases. Trimming stripped 4 bases from V and 5 bases from J, with 19 bases between. The germline V gene encodes CDR1 GTSNPN and CDR2 SVGIG (reference sequence). CDR3 length: 15 amino acids. In DNA, the CDR3 is TGTGCCTGGACGGCCCGCTCTGGAGGTGGAGATACGCAGTATTTT. Protein sequence: CAWTARSGGGDTQYF.

This clone was picked up one time. The chain recombines TRBV3-1 (or the pseudogene TRBV3-2) with TRBJ2-3; D is perhaps TRBD2 (6 bases). This CDR3 has 14 residues. V lost 2 bases and J 3 bases, leaving 9 bases between the germline ends. CDR1 and CDR2 from the germline V gene are LGHDT and YNNKEL (reference sequence). CDR3 sequence reads: CASSQLGGTDTQYF. The CDR3 region has the DNA TGTGCCAGCAGCCAACTGGGGGGAACAGATACGCAGTATTTT.

This clone was detected only a few times. The rearrangement joins TRBV5-1 to TRBJ1-4; D call uncertain. The germline V gene has CDR1 SGHRS and CDR2 YFSETQ. V dropped 7 bases and J dropped 0 bases, with 16 bases sitting between them. This CDR3 region has 16 residues. CDR3 DNA sequence: TGCGCCAGCTCCCTTATGATCGGTGCAACTAATGAAAAACTGTTTTTT. This sequence encodes CASSLMIGATNEKLFF.

The chain links TRBV5-4 to TRBJ2-7, with D uncertain. Per germline, CDR1 SGHNT and CDR2 YYREEE (reference sequence). Deletions cut 0 bases from V and 2 bases from J, with 9 bases between. The CDR3 runs to 14 residues. In DNA, the CDR3 is TGTGCCAGCAGCTTGGTGTCGGTGGCCTACGAGCAGTACTTC. Protein product: CASSLVSVAYEQYF.